This T cell receptor (beta chain) was identified in a study of blood T cell repertoires in COVID-19. About the research overall: Sites across the United States, Italy and Spain contributed samples from acute and convalescent COVID-19. Sources were T cells, B-cell-depleted T cells, or PBMCs; the material itself was cDNA or gDNA.

Per the original methods: Amplification with reference gene primers provided the estimates of nucleated cell counts. Only in-frame clones appear in the TCRdb table, and some are missing; sequencing was by immunoSEQ multiplex PCR. V, J and clone size are taken as reported in that table, and D and trimming were inferred from the DNA itself. The sample yields about 240,000 clones, around 85% seen once. For this clone: This CDR3 is also generated by other DNA sequences in the sample.

Germline CDR1 reads SGHRS; CDR2 reads YFSETQ. V trimming: 4 bases; J trimming: 1 base; junction bases outside the gene matches: 3. This CDR3 is 14 amino acids long. The rearrangement joins TRBV5-1 to TRBJ1-1; TRBD1 matches 8 bases. This clonotype was obtained from a woman of 80 years or more with acute or convalescent COVID-19. Specimen: peripheral blood. This chain's CDR3 is CASSGQGGNTEAFF. The CDR3 coding sequence is TGCGCCAGCAGCGGACAGGGAGGGAACACTGAAGCTTTCTTT.